Listed below are T cell receptor beta chains from one sample, sequenced in a study of PD-1 blockade in classical Hodgkin lymphoma. The repertoire was sequenced with immunoSEQ multiplex PCR; TCRdb's copy has only in-frame clones and lacks some. The sample yields 65,000 to 95,000 clones, 89% seen once. This sample comprised peripheral blood mononuclear cells (PBMCs), obtained at baseline. The receptors were gathered from a human donor with classical Hodgkin lymphoma. Both conserved end residues are part of each CDR3. D genes are given only for firm matches. Some rows have no size entry. The others give once, few or many, or a class for an expanded clone.

j_call: TRBJ2-1
v_call: TRBV21-1
d_call: -
clone_size: -
cdr3_nt: TGTGCCAGCAGCAAATGGGGGTTTCGCTCCTACAATGAGCAGTTCTTC
cdr3_aa: CASSKWGFRSYNEQFF

j_call: TRBJ1-1
v_call: TRBV2
d_call: -
clone_size: -
cdr3_nt: TGTGCCAGCAGTGAGAGGGCGAACACTGAAGCTTTCTTT
cdr3_aa: CASSERANTEAFF

j_call: TRBJ2-2
v_call: TRBV29-1
d_call: -
clone_size: -
cdr3_nt: TGCAGCGTTTCTAACGGGTCGAACACCGGGGAGCTGTTTTTT
cdr3_aa: CSVSNGSNTGELFF

j_call: TRBJ1-2
v_call: TRBV7-9
d_call: TRBD1
clone_size: -
cdr3_nt: TGTGCCAGCAGCGTCCGGGACAGGAGTGTATATGGCTACACCTTC
cdr3_aa: CASSVRDRSVYGYTF

j_call: TRBJ2-7
v_call: TRBV7-9
d_call: -
clone_size: -
cdr3_nt: TGTGCCAGCAGCTTAAGCTGGCCGAGCTCCTACGAGCAGTACTTC
cdr3_aa: CASSLSWPSSYEQYF

j_call: TRBJ1-1
v_call: TRBV5-6
d_call: -
clone_size: -
cdr3_nt: TGTGCCAGCAGCAGGGTGACAGTTGAAGCTTTCTTT
cdr3_aa: CASSRVTVEAFF

j_call: TRBJ2-7
v_call: TRBV15
d_call: -
clone_size: -
cdr3_nt: TGTGCCACCAGCAGAGAGGCAGGGGCCTACGAGCAGTACTTC
cdr3_aa: CATSREAGAYEQYF

j_call: TRBJ1-2
v_call: TRBV30
d_call: -
clone_size: -
cdr3_nt: TGTGCCTGGAGCCTCCCCGACTATGGCTACACCTTC
cdr3_aa: CAWSLPDYGYTF

j_call: TRBJ2-5
v_call: TRBV7-9
d_call: TRBD1
clone_size: -
cdr3_nt: TGTGCCAGCAGCTTGACAGGGGTTGAGACCCAGTACTTC
cdr3_aa: CASSLTGVETQYF

j_call: TRBJ2-7
v_call: TRBV14
d_call: -
clone_size: once
cdr3_nt: TGTGCCAGCAGCCAAATCGGAGGGGGCGAGCAGTACTTC
cdr3_aa: CASSQIGGGEQYF

j_call: TRBJ2-5
v_call: TRBV7-9
d_call: -
clone_size: -
cdr3_nt: TGTGCCAGCAGCTTAGGAGGGGTAGGTCGAGAGACCCAGTACTTC
cdr3_aa: CASSLGGVGRETQYF

j_call: TRBJ2-1
v_call: TRBV13
d_call: -
clone_size: -
cdr3_nt: TGTGCCAGCAGCCGCCTAGGACTCCCTAGTAATGAGCAGTTCTTC
cdr3_aa: CASSRLGLPSNEQFF

j_call: TRBJ1-1
v_call: TRBV27
d_call: TRBD1
clone_size: -
cdr3_nt: TGTGCCAGCAGTTTATCTTACAGGGGGCAAACAGCTTTCTTT
cdr3_aa: CASSLSYRGQTAFF

j_call: TRBJ2-5
v_call: TRBV7-2
d_call: -
clone_size: -
cdr3_nt: TGTGCCAGCAGCCAGGACGGGGGGCGAGAGACCCAGTACTTC
cdr3_aa: CASSQDGGRETQYF

j_call: TRBJ1-4
v_call: TRBV6-1
d_call: TRBD1
clone_size: -
cdr3_nt: TGTGCCAGCAGTGAAGCCGGGACAGGGTTAGGTAAACTGTTTTTT
cdr3_aa: CASSEAGTGLGKLFF

j_call: TRBJ1-1
v_call: TRBV5-1
d_call: TRBD1
clone_size: -
cdr3_nt: TGCGCCAGCAGCCCGGCGGGTAGGGGGCCACCTTTCTTT
cdr3_aa: CASSPAGRGPPFF

j_call: TRBJ2-1
v_call: TRBV27
d_call: TRBD2
clone_size: -
cdr3_nt: TGTGCCAGCAGTTTTCCCGGCGGGAGGGGAAATGAGCAGTTCTTC
cdr3_aa: CASSFPGGRGNEQFF

j_call: TRBJ2-1
v_call: TRBV4-1
d_call: TRBD2
clone_size: -
cdr3_nt: TGCGCCAGCAGCCAAGGGGGGACTAGCGGGAGTCTGATCGGTGAGCAGTTCTTC
cdr3_aa: CASSQGGTSGSLIGEQFF

j_call: TRBJ2-1
v_call: TRBV5-1
d_call: TRBD2
clone_size: -
cdr3_nt: TGCGCCAGCAGCTTAGAGCTAGCGGGAGGGCCCGATGAGCAGTTCTTC
cdr3_aa: CASSLELAGGPDEQFF

j_call: TRBJ2-7
v_call: TRBV28
d_call: -
clone_size: -
cdr3_nt: TGTGCCAGCTTGGCAGCAGGGACCTACGAGCAGTACTTC
cdr3_aa: CASLAAGTYEQYF

j_call: TRBJ1-1
v_call: TRBV5-1
d_call: TRBD1
clone_size: -
cdr3_nt: TGCGCCAGCAGCCACGTACAGGGGATGAACACTGAAGCTTTCTTT
cdr3_aa: CASSHVQGMNTEAFF

j_call: TRBJ1-1
v_call: TRBV6-5
d_call: -
clone_size: -
cdr3_nt: TGTGCCAGCAGTTACTCTGGGGTCCGGACTGAAGCTTTCTTT
cdr3_aa: CASSYSGVRTEAFF

j_call: TRBJ2-2
v_call: TRBV15
d_call: -
clone_size: few
cdr3_nt: TGTGCCACCAGCAGAGATGAAACAGGCTCGAACACCGGGGAGCTGTTTTTT
cdr3_aa: CATSRDETGSNTGELFF